The entry that follows covers one TCR beta chain sequence. This entry comes from a study of PD-L1 blockade in urothelial cancer. About the research overall: Patients' prior chemotherapy regimens numbered 0 to 3. At 3 weeks (second dose) and 6 weeks after starting treatment, blood was analyzed.

Synthetic analogs of TCR templates were spiked into every PCR. The protocol was immunoSEQ multiplex PCR, while the TCRdb copy is restricted to in-frame clones and leaves out a portion. The data hold about 120,000 clones, with more than 85% observed a single time. The time point: peripheral blood 6 weeks after treatment start. J lost 3 bases, V lost 3 bases, and 5 bases had no gene match. The CDR3 has 15 amino acids. Per germline, CDR1 SGHRS and CDR2 YFSETQ. The gene calls are TRBV5-1 and TRBJ2-7, with TRBD1 matching 11 bases. This TCR was sampled from a man aged 55 to 70 with urothelial cancer. The sequencing here drew on PBMCs, taken around atezolizumab (anti-PD-L1) treatment. CDR3 DNA sequence: TGCGCCAGCAGCTCAACCGGGACAGGGGGCTACGAGCAGTACTTC. Encoded protein: CASSSTGTGGYEQYF.